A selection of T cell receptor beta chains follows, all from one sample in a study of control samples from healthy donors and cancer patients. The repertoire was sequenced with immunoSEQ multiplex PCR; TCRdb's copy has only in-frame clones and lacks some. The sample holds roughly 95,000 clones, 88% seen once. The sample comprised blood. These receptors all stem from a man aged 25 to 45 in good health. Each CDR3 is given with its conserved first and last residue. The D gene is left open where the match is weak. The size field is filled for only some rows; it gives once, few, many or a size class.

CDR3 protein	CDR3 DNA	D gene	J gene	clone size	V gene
CASSFDPNEQFF	TGTGCCAGCAGCTTTGACCCAAATGAGCAGTTCTTC	.	TRBJ2-1	.	TRBV11-2
CASSKGGVRTNFSPSGANVLTF	TGTGCCAGCAGCAAAGGAGGGGTCCGGACTAATTTTAGCCCCTCTGGGGCCAACGTCCTGACTTTC	.	TRBJ2-6	.	TRBV21-1
CASSLDLGVGKNIQYF	TGTGCCAGCAGCTTAGATCTAGGGGTGGGCAAAAACATTCAGTACTTC	.	TRBJ2-4	.	TRBV7-9
CATSDTRGPYGYTF	TGTGCCACCAGTGATACCAGGGGGCCCTATGGCTACACCTTC	TRBD1	TRBJ1-2	.	TRBV24-1
CASIPYRGGVQPQHF	TGTGCCAGCATTCCTTACAGGGGGGGGGTGCAGCCCCAGCATTTT	TRBD1	TRBJ1-5	.	TRBV28
CASSPHATGLNTEAFF	TGTGCCAGCAGCCCACATGCTACAGGGTTGAACACTGAAGCTTTCTTT	.	TRBJ1-1	.	TRBV6-2/TRBV6-3
CARNDPDPRNTGELFF	TGCGCCAGAAACGACCCCGATCCCCGAAACACCGGGGAGCTGTTTTTT	.	TRBJ2-2	once	TRBV5-1
CASSPRTSGRSGLRYEQYF	TGTGCCAGCAGCCCTCGGACTAGCGGGAGGTCGGGATTACGCTACGAGCAGTACTTC	TRBD2	TRBJ2-7	.	TRBV7-8
CASSQAFLQGADTEAFF	TGTGCCAGCAGCCAAGCGTTCCTTCAGGGGGCGGACACTGAAGCTTTCTTT	TRBD1	TRBJ1-1	.	TRBV3-1/TRBV3-2
CAWSGIPSWETQYF	TGTGCCTGGAGTGGTATTCCTAGCTGGGAGACCCAGTACTTC	.	TRBJ2-5	.	TRBV30
CASSIDDRGYNYGYTF	TGTGCCAGTAGTATAGATGACAGGGGATATAACTATGGCTACACCTTC	TRBD1	TRBJ1-2	.	TRBV19
CASSLVQGTYEQYF	TGTGCCAGCAGCTTAGTCCAGGGGACTTACGAGCAGTACTTC	.	TRBJ2-7	.	TRBV7-2
CASSDVSYSGNTIYF	TGTGCCAGCAGTGATGTCAGCTACTCTGGAAACACCATATATTTT	.	TRBJ1-3	few	TRBV2
CASSLNGPQSGDEQYF	TGTGCCAGCAGCTTAAATGGCCCTCAAAGTGGTGACGAGCAGTACTTC	.	TRBJ2-7	few	TRBV7-2
CASSQEWGGGLTSYEQFF	TGTGCCAGCAGCCAAGAATGGGGGGGAGGACTAACCTCCTATGAGCAGTTCTTC	TRBD2	TRBJ2-1	.	TRBV4-2
CAWRGLAGSGELFF	TGTGCCTGGAGGGGACTAGCGGGATCCGGGGAGCTGTTTTTT	TRBD2	TRBJ2-2	.	TRBV30
CASSSGPSGTSDTQYF	TGCGCCAGCAGTTCTGGGCCTAGCGGGACGTCAGATACGCAGTATTTT	TRBD2	TRBJ2-3	.	TRBV5-1
CASSLGQVGEKLFF	TGTGCCAGCAGCTTAGGTCAGGTGGGCGAAAAACTGTTTTTT	.	TRBJ1-4	.	TRBV11-2
CASSLTGNSGNTIYF	TGTGCCAGCAGCTTAACTGGCAACTCTGGAAACACCATATATTTT	.	TRBJ1-3	.	TRBV7-2
CASSWTGTSTDTQYF	TGCGCCAGCAGCTGGACAGGGACTAGCACAGATACGCAGTATTTT	TRBD1	TRBJ2-3	few	TRBV5-1
CASSTPGTGYNEQFF	TGTGCCAGCAGCACTCCCGGGACAGGATACAATGAGCAGTTCTTC	TRBD1	TRBJ2-1	once	TRBV5-5
CASSLRQGLNEQFF	TGTGCCAGCAGCTTACGACAGGGGTTAAATGAGCAGTTCTTC	TRBD1	TRBJ2-1	.	TRBV7-9
CASSQDGGGRHYGYTF	TGTGCCAGCAGCCAAGATGGAGGGGGACGACACTATGGCTACACCTTC	.	TRBJ1-2	few	TRBV4-2
CASSLTTGNREQYF	TGTGCCAGCAGCTTAACCACAGGGAACCGCGAGCAGTACTTC	.	TRBJ2-7	.	TRBV7-3
CASSQEYGGGLETQYF	TGTGCCAGCAGCCAAGAATACGGCGGGGGCTTGGAGACCCAGTACTTC	.	TRBJ2-5	.	TRBV3-1/TRBV3-2
CASTTKYHRDDYGYTF	TGTGCCAGCACCACGAAGTACCACAGGGATGACTATGGCTACACCTTC	.	TRBJ1-2	.	TRBV13
CAIRGTSGTSYNEQFF	TGTGCCATCAGAGGGACTAGCGGGACCTCCTACAATGAGCAGTTCTTC	TRBD2	TRBJ2-1	.	TRBV10-3
CASSRDEGTQYF	TGTGCCAGCAGTCGGGACGAGGGGACCCAGTACTTC	.	TRBJ2-5	.	TRBV11-2
CASSLTSDGDTQYF	TGTGCCAGCAGCCTTACTAGCGATGGAGATACGCAGTATTTT	TRBD2	TRBJ2-3	.	TRBV4-2
CASSGVGGNTEAFF	TGTGCCAGCAGTGGCGTAGGGGGTAACACTGAAGCTTTCTTT	.	TRBJ1-1	.	TRBV27
CASSGEGKYEQYF	TGTGCCAGCAGCGGAGAGGGAAAATACGAGCAGTACTTC	.	TRBJ2-7	.	TRBV2
CASSWTSGADTQYF	TGTGCCAGCAGTTGGACTAGCGGAGCAGATACGCAGTATTTT	TRBD2	TRBJ2-3	.	TRBV6-6
CASSPWDRHNEQFF	TGTGCCAGCAGCCCTTGGGACAGACACAATGAGCAGTTCTTC	TRBD1	TRBJ2-1	.	TRBV11-2
CASSPKTGPWGYTF	TGTGCCAGTAGTCCAAAGACAGGCCCATGGGGCTACACCTTC	.	TRBJ1-2	.	TRBV19
CASSQTQGLGDTQYF	TGCGCCAGCAGCCAAACCCAGGGGCTGGGAGATACGCAGTATTTT	.	TRBJ2-3	.	TRBV5-1
CASSIGWGSSTDTQYF	TGTGCCAGTAGTATAGGGTGGGGTTCTAGCACAGATACGCAGTATTTT	.	TRBJ2-3	.	TRBV19
CASRSFSGQETQYF	TGTGCCAGCAGAAGCTTTAGCGGGCAAGAGACCCAGTACTTC	TRBD2	TRBJ2-5	.	TRBV6-5
CSVERDRGRVEQFF	TGCAGCGTTGAAAGGGACAGGGGGAGGGTTGAGCAGTTCTTC	TRBD1	TRBJ2-1	.	TRBV29-1
CASSGYRGPNNYGYTF	TGTGCCAGCAGTGGATACAGGGGGCCCAATAACTATGGCTACACCTTC	TRBD1	TRBJ1-2	.	TRBV5-8
CASSGSPCVQYF	TGTGCCAGTAGCGGGTCCCCTTGTGTGCAGTACTTC	.	TRBJ2-7	.	TRBV21-1
CASSLARTLNTEAFF	TGTGCCAGCAGCTTAGCCCGGACGTTGAACACTGAAGCTTTCTTT	.	TRBJ1-1	.	TRBV7-9
CASTSQGGNTEAFF	TGTGCCAGCACCTCTCAAGGGGGGAACACTGAAGCTTTCTTT	.	TRBJ1-1	.	TRBV2
CATSGQERSSYNEQFF	TGTGCCACCAGTGGGCAGGAGAGAAGCTCCTACAATGAGCAGTTCTTC	.	TRBJ2-1	.	TRBV15
CASSQDFARAPYGYTF	TGCGCCAGCAGCCAAGATTTTGCCAGGGCCCCTTATGGCTACACCTTC	.	TRBJ1-2	.	TRBV4-3
CASSVVDTYNEQFF	TGTGCCAGCAGCGTAGTGGACACCTACAATGAGCAGTTCTTC	.	TRBJ2-1	.	TRBV9
CASSYLLKTDTQYF	TGTGCCAGCAGTTACTTACTCAAAACAGATACGCAGTATTTT	.	TRBJ2-3	.	TRBV6-6
CASSPSRDTQYF	TGTGCCAGCAGCCCCTCTAGAGATACGCAGTATTTT	.	TRBJ2-3	once	TRBV12-3/TRBV12-4
CASSGTGTSGALAKNIQYF	TGTGCCAGCAGTGGAACCGGGACTAGCGGTGCACTAGCCAAAAACATTCAGTACTTC	TRBD2	TRBJ2-4	.	TRBV2
CASSFSDHADTQYF	TGTGCCAGCAGCTTCTCTGACCACGCAGATACGCAGTATTTT	.	TRBJ2-3	.	TRBV7-2
CASSWGRPYEQYF	TGTGCCAGCAGTTGGGGGCGCCCCTACGAGCAGTACTTC	.	TRBJ2-7	.	TRBV27
CSVDRGQGTEAFF	TGCAGCGTGGACAGGGGGCAGGGCACTGAAGCTTTCTTT	TRBD1	TRBJ1-1	many	TRBV29-1
CAWVQTGVGLEGYTF	TGTGCCTGGGTTCAGACAGGGGTTGGGTTAGAAGGCTACACCTTC	TRBD1	TRBJ1-2	.	TRBV30
CATSRQNWGGNEKLFF	TGTGCCACCAGCAGACAGAACTGGGGTGGAAATGAAAAACTGTTTTTT	.	TRBJ1-4	.	TRBV15
CASSLRSWYEQYF	TGTGCCAGCAGTTTACGTAGCTGGTACGAGCAGTACTTC	.	TRBJ2-7	once	TRBV6-5